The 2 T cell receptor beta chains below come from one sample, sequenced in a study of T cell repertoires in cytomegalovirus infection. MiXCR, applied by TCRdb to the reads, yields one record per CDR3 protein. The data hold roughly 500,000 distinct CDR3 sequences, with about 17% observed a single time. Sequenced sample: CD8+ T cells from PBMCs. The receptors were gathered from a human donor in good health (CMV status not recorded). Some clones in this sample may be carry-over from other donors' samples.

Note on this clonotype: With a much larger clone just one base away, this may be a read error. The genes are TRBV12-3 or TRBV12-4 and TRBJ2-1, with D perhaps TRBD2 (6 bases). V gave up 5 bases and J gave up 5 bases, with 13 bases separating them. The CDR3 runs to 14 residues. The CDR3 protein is CASSRTGTHNEQFF. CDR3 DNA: TGTGCCAGCAGTCGAACCGGGACTCACAATGAGCAGTTCTTC.

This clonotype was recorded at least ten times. The CDR3 spells CASSYEGNIQYF. The CDR3 nucleotides are TGTGCCAGCAGTTACGAAGGGAACATTCAGTACTTC. J is TRBJ2-4 and V is TRBV6-5; D unresolved. This CDR3 contains 12 residues. Trimming removed 2 bases from V and 7 bases from J, with 6 bases in between. Germline CDR1 MNHEY, CDR2 SVGAGI.